The 18 T cell receptor beta chains below come from one sample, sequenced in a study of a mutant IDH1 vaccine in newly diagnosed glioma. Their antigens remain unidentified. Time point noted: week 5, during vaccination. In the vaccine, a single dose held 300 ug of the mutant IDH1 20-mer peptide, along with topical imiquimod. Libraries were prepared by immunoSEQ multiplex PCR; TCRdb keeps only in-frame clonotypes and omits some of them. The sample lists 49,000 or so clones, 78% occurring once. The specimen was PBMCs, collected from a glioma patient whose treatment included an IDH1 peptide vaccine. The receptors were sampled from a woman between 40 and 50 years old with glioma.

The chain is built from TRBV7-2 and TRBJ2-5; no clear D. The germline CDR1 and CDR2 sequences are SGHTA and FQGNSA. The V gene lost 3 bases and the J gene lost 8 bases, with 7 bases spanning the gap. The CDR3 covers 11 residues. The CDR3 DNA sequence: TGTGCCAGCAGCTTTAGGGTCACCCAGTACTTC. Encoded protein: CASSFRVTQYF. The full variable domain, rest sourced from reference TRBV7-2 and TRBJ2-5, is GAGVSQSPSNKVTEKGKDVELRCDPISGHTALYWYRQSLGQGLEFLIYFQGNSAPDKSGLPSDRFSAERTGGSVSTLTIQRTQQEDSAVYLCASSFRVTQYFGPGTRLLVL.

On this clone itself: An end of the junction does not agree with germline; a read error may underlie this. The chain employs TRBV7-7 and TRBJ2-3; unclear D gene. CDR3 length: 14 amino acids. The germline CDR1 and CDR2 sequences are SSHAT and FNYEAQ (reference sequence). The CDR3 is CASSPDHLTDTQYF. In DNA form, the CDR3 reads TGTGCTAGCAGCCCCGACCACCTCACAGATACGCAGTATTTT.

In its sample, this clone was seen a few times. The rearrangement links TRBV6-5 to TRBJ1-5, with a weak D call TRBD1 (5 bases). Germline V lookup: CDR1 MNHEY, CDR2 SVGAGI. V was pared by 6 bases and J by 0 bases, with 6 bases between. The CDR3 has 13 residues. The CDR3 reads CASSRVSNQPQHF. In nucleotides, the CDR3 is TGTGCCAGCAGCAGGGTTAGCAATCAGCCCCAGCATTTT.

V usage is TRBV25-1 and J usage is TRBJ1-6; a weak D match, TRBD1 (5 bases). This CDR3 comprises 14 residues. The V end lost 6 bases, the J end lost 7 bases, and 13 bases lay between the germline ends. Germline CDR1 and CDR2: MGHDK and SYGVNS. The CDR3: CASRTGTENSPLHF. The DNA of the CDR3 is TGTGCCAGCAGGACCGGGACGGAGAATTCACCCCTCCACTTT.

This sequence joins TRBV2 and TRBJ1-6, with 8 bases that match TRBD1. CDR1 is SNHLY, CDR2 FYNNEI, per germline. The length of the CDR3 is 14 residues. V gave up 9 bases and J gave up 9 bases; unmatched junction bases: 10. CDR3 amino acids: CASSSQGDGSPLHF. CDR3 in DNA: TGTGCCAGTTCTTCACAGGGGGACGGTTCACCCCTCCACTTT.

The CDR3 protein is CASSYTPQGSEQYF. CDR3 sequence (DNA): TGTGCCAGCAGTTACACACCACAGGGGTCCGAGCAGTACTTC. This chain connects TRBV6-5 to TRBJ2-7; 7 nucleotides agree with TRBD1. The CDR3 runs 14 residues. The germline gives CDR1 MNHEY, CDR2 SVGAGI. The V and J ends lost 2 bases and 6 bases, in that order; junction bases with no gene match: 7.

The chain is built from TRBV5-6 and TRBJ1-2; D gene unclear. Per the germline V gene, CDR1 is SGHDT and CDR2 is YYEEEE. Trimming took off 5 bases at V and 7 bases at J, with 21 bases between the two ends. CDR3 size: 15 residues. CDR3 amino acids: CASSYGTVGGGGYTF. The CDR3 DNA reads as TGTGCCAGCAGTTATGGTACCGTGGGTGGTGGTGGCTACACCTTC.

The V and J genes are TRBV6-1 and TRBJ2-5; 7 nucleotides match TRBD1. Germline trimming cut 6 bases from V and 1 base from J; bases unmatched to any gene: 5. CDR1 and CDR2 from the germline V gene are MNHNS and SASEGT. The CDR3 sequence is 14 residues long. CDR3 nucleotides: TGTGCCAGCAGATTCGACAGGGCCCAAGAGACCCAGTACTTC. It is translated as CASRFDRAQETQYF.

This chain joins TRBV6-4 and TRBJ1-1; D is uncertain. Germline assignment: CDR1 MRHNA and CDR2 SNTAGT. With 6 bases removed from V and 0 bases from J, the gap between germline ends came to 14 bases. The CDR3 consists of 15 residues. CDR3 in DNA: TGTGCCAGCAGCCACGCGAAGCAACTGAACACTGAAGCTTTCTTT. It yields the protein CASSHAKQLNTEAFF.

This clone was observed once. This chain uses TRBV6-1 with TRBJ2-7, with D hard to call. Between the trimmed V and J ends, which lost 0 bases and 5 bases, there was a span of 5 bases. The length of the CDR3 is 12 residues. In germline, CDR1 is MNHNS, CDR2 SASEGT. The CDR3 loop reads CASSEAFDEQYF. CDR3 sequence (DNA): TGTGCCAGCAGTGAAGCGTTTGACGAGCAGTACTTC.

This chain's CDR3 is CASSHGQGHYGYTF. As DNA, the CDR3 is TGTGCCAGCAGTCACGGACAGGGGCACTATGGCTACACCTTC. The genes are TRBV6-5 and TRBJ1-2; TRBD1 aligns across 9 bases. The CDR3 is 14 residues long. V trimming: 5 bases; J trimming: 3 bases; junction bases outside the gene matches: 4. Germline CDR1 is MNHEY and CDR2 is SVGAGI.

This clone was detected only a few times. The chain couples TRBV6-1 to TRBJ1-5, with a weak D call TRBD1 (5 bases). This CDR3 has 14 residues. Germline V gene lookup returns CDR1 MNHNS and CDR2 SASEGT. The ends were cut back, 0 bases at V and 7 bases at J, with 10 bases in the middle. In DNA, the CDR3 is TGTGCCAGCAGTGAAGCAGGGGCGGGACAGCCCCAGCATTTT. Translated: CASSEAGAGQPQHF.

The V gene is TRBV29-1, the J gene TRBJ2-7, with D unclear. The CDR3 sequence is 10 residues long. The germline V gene has CDR1 SQVTM and CDR2 ANQGSEA. Trimming took off 6 bases at V and 3 bases at J, with 6 bases between the two ends. The CDR3 is CSVWDYEQYF. DNA of the CDR3: TGCAGCGTATGGGACTACGAGCAGTACTTC.

This rearrangement joins TRBV15 to TRBJ1-5; D remains unclear. The CDR3 consists of 14 residues. Trimming cost V 0 bases and J 6 bases, with 9 bases left between them. CDR1 LNHNV and CDR2 YYDKDF come from the germline V gene (reference sequence). Written as DNA, the CDR3 is TGTGCCACCAGCAGAGATGTGGGCGGTCAGCCCCAGCATTTT. Encoded protein: CATSRDVGGQPQHF.

The chain uses TRBV9 and TRBJ2-5; TRBD2 matches at 7 bases. The junction had 3 bases not matched to a gene; V was cut back by 5 bases and J by 5 bases. This CDR3 has 12 residues. Germline V gene sequence: CDR1 SGDLS, CDR2 YYNGEE. In nucleotides, the CDR3 is TGTGCCAGCAGTCGGGGGGAGGAGACCCAGTACTTC. This encodes CASSRGEETQYF. Using reference TRBV9 and TRBJ2-5 for the parts outside the CDR3, the full variable domain is DSGVTQTPKHLITATGQRVTLRCSPRSGDLSVYWYQQSLDQGLQFLIQYYNGEERAKGNILERFSAQQFPDLHSELNLSSLELGDSALYFCASSRGEETQYFGPGTRLLVL.

The chain uses TRBV6-6 and TRBJ2-2, with 8 bases matching TRBD1. Losses at the gene ends were 4 bases for V and 1 base for J; bases not matched to a gene: 5. From germline, CDR1 is MNHNY and CDR2 SVGAGI (reference sequence). The CDR3 loop spans 16 amino acids. CDR3 protein: CASSFPGTGNTGELFF. The CDR3 DNA reads TGTGCCAGCAGTTTCCCCGGGACAGGGAACACCGGGGAGCTGTTTTTT.

This clone was observed a few times. The V gene is TRBV30, the J gene TRBJ1-6, with no clear D. CDR3 length: 14 residues. Trimming cost V 5 bases and J 6 bases, with 14 bases left between them. The germline V gene has CDR1 GTSNPN and CDR2 SVGIG (reference sequence). This chain's CDR3 is CAWAGLMSNSPLHF. The CDR3 region has the DNA TGTGCCTGGGCAGGACTCATGAGTAATTCACCCCTCCACTTT.

The chain is built from TRBV11-2 and TRBJ1-2, with 7 bases that match TRBD1. The J segment lost 4 bases and the V segment lost 5 bases, leaving 4 bases of the junction unmatched. There are 13 residues in the CDR3. The germline CDR1 and CDR2 sequences are SGHAT and FQNNGV. CDR3 region: CASSQTGVYGYTF. CDR3 in DNA: TGTGCCAGCAGCCAAACAGGGGTCTATGGCTACACCTTC.